The following is a T cell receptor beta chain sequence with its context. Individuals selected for sequencing had exhibited CD8+CD57+ cell expansion on flow cytometry. This sample is drawn from a study of CD8+CD57+ T cells in acquired aplastic anemia. Genomic DNA, the template, was used for profiling of the TCR beta VDJ and CDR3. Via MiXCR, TCRdb re-called the reads, giving one row per CDR3 protein. The sample holds hundreds of thousands of distinct CDR3 sequences, under 40% seen once. The V end lost 0 bases, the J end lost 3 bases, and 9 bases lay between the germline ends. This CDR3 is 14 amino acids long. Germline V gene data show CDR1 as GTSNPN and CDR2 as SVGIG (reference sequence).

The receptor was derived from a human donor with aplastic anemia. This chain uses TRBV30 with TRBJ1-5; no clear D gene. Sequences were obtained from sorted CD4+, CD8+, or CD8+CD57+ T cells (not recorded which) from PBMCs. Written as DNA, the CDR3 is TGTGCCTGGAGTGTTAGACGGCCCAATCAGCCCCAGCATTTT. Translated: CAWSVRRPNQPQHF.